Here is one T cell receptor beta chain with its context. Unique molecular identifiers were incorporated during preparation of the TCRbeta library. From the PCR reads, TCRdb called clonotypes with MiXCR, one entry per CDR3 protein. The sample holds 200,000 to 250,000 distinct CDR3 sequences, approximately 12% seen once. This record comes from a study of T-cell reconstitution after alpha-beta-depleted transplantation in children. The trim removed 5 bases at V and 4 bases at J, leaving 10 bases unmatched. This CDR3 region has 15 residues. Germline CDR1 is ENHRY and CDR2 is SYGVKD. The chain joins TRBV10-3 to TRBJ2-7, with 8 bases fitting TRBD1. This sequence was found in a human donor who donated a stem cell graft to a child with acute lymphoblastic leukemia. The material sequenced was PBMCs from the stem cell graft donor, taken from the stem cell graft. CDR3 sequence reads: CAISYSGTGLYEQYF. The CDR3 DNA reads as TGTGCCATCAGTTATTCCGGGACAGGATTATACGAGCAGTACTTC.